This TCR beta chain was documented in a study of metastatic and nonmetastatic thyroid tumors. For the study at large: Malignant thyroid and benign thyroid patients provided blood and tumor or nodule tissue whose repertoires were compared.

All patients were untreated before thyroid surgery. The CDR3 consists of 14 residues. With 4 bases clipped from V and 5 bases from J, the junction kept 6 bases outside the gene matches. Germline V CDR1 and CDR2: SGHNT, YYREEE (reference sequence). TCRdb ran MiXCR on the PCR reads. The data contain roughly 71,000 clones, roughly 18% of them singletons. The origin of this receptor is a female donor with papillary thyroid cancer or a benign thyroid nodule (not recorded which). Some clones in this sample may be carry-over from other donors' samples. The sequencing sample was made of blood. The chain is built from TRBV5-4 and TRBJ2-7, with 10 bases that match TRBD1. As DNA, the CDR3 is TGTGCCAGCAGCCCCCCTGGGACAGGGGACGAGCAGTACTTC. It encodes CASSPPGTGDEQYF. Variable domain in full (rest from reference TRBV5-4 and TRBJ2-7): ETGVTQSPTHLIKTRGQQVTLRCSSQSGHNTVSWYQQALGQGPQFIFQYYREEENGRGNFPPRFSGLQFPNYSSELNVNALELDDSALYLCASSPPGTGDEQYFGPGTRLTVT.